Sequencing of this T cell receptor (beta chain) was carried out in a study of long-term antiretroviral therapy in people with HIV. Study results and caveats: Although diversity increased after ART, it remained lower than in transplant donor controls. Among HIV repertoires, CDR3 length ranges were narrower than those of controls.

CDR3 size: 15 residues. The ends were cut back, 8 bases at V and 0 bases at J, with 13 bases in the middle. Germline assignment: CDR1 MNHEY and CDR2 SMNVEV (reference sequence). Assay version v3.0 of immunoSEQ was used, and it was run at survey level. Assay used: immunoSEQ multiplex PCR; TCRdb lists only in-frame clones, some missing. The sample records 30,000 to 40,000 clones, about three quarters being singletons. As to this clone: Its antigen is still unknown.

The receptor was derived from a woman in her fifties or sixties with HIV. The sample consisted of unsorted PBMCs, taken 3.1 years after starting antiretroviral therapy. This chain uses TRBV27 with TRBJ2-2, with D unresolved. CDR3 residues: CASRRPAANTGELFF. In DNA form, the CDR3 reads TGTGCCAGCCGTCGACCGGCGGCGAACACCGGGGAGCTGTTTTTT.